The sequence of this T cell receptor beta chain was determined in a study of blood T cells in healthy people across ages. Turning to the study itself: Capturing about one barcoded beta molecule per two T cells was achieved by template switching. General study results and limits: Roughly linear age-related decline in beta diversity appeared, significant by age about 40. The study regarded diversity estimates from one million T cells as underestimates.

Each sample gave at least 6.5 million isolated PBMCs. In this sample, this clonotype turned up a few times. Its antigen is unidentified. A J-beta primer mix and a sample-barcoded 5' primer were used in a second PCR of roughly 7 to 12 cycles. TCRdb itself ran the 5' RACE reads through MiXCR, one entry per CDR3 protein. The table lists roughly 1.6 million distinct CDR3 sequences, about 31% of them singletons. The germline V and J ends were trimmed by 1 base and 2 bases, with 9 bases remaining between them. The CDR3 spans 14 residues. CDR1 and CDR2 (germline): DFQATT, SNEGSKA (reference sequence). The clonotype comes from a woman aged 25 to 39 in good health. Sequencing was performed on blood. The chain uses TRBV20-1 and TRBJ1-5, with unresolved D. The CDR3 region is CSARVKGGNQPQHF. CDR3 bases: TGCAGTGCTAGAGTGAAGGGCGGCAATCAGCCCCAGCATTTT.